Below, 8 T cell receptor beta chains from the same sample are listed, as sequenced in a study of T cell responses to AZD1222 COVID-19 vaccine. This table comes from immunoSEQ multiplex PCR, and its TCRdb copy is limited to in-frame clones, with some not included. This table has approximately 160,000 clones, approximately 89% appearing once. The sample in question was peripheral blood, obtained on day 0 of MenACWY control vaccination. The receptor source for this set is an adult in good health.

The chain links TRBV4-1 to TRBJ1-1; D is ambiguous. CDR3 length: 13 residues. CDR1 is MGHRA and CDR2 is YSYEKL in the germline V gene. Trimming took off 1 base at V and 5 bases at J, with 8 bases between the two ends. CDR3 amino acids: CASSQGGLTEAFF. As DNA, the CDR3 is TGCGCCAGCAGCCAAGGAGGTCTTACTGAAGCTTTCTTT.

V gene TRBV28 combines with J gene TRBJ2-2; a weak D match, TRBD1 (5 bases). Germline assignment: CDR1 MDHEN and CDR2 SYDVKM. Trimming left V 9 bases short and J 1 base short, with 12 bases between. This CDR3 is built from 14 residues. The CDR3: CASWSRVNTGELFF. As DNA, the CDR3 is TGTGCCAGTTGGTCCAGGGTGAACACCGGGGAGCTGTTTTTT.

This chain connects TRBV5-4 to TRBJ2-1; D might be TRBD1 or TRBD2, each matching 7 bases. CDR3 length: 15 residues. Germline V gives CDR1 SGHNT, CDR2 YYREEE (reference sequence). V was pared by 2 bases and J by 7 bases, with 16 bases between. The CDR3 loop is CASSFAGGARNEQFF. CDR3 sequence (DNA): TGTGCCAGCAGCTTCGCAGGGGGGGCCCGGAATGAGCAGTTCTTC.

V usage is TRBV6-5 and J usage is TRBJ1-2, with D possibly matching TRBD1 (6 bases). The length of the CDR3 is 13 residues. Trimming removed 6 bases from V and 6 bases from J, with 14 bases in between. From germline, CDR1 is MNHEY and CDR2 SVGAGI. The CDR3 DNA is TGTGCCAGCAGATCGGGACATACGAATGGCTACACCTTC. Translating gives CASRSGHTNGYTF.

The chain recombines TRBV7-9 with TRBJ1-2; 7 bases line up with TRBD1. The germline CDR1 and CDR2 sequences are SEHNR and FQNEAQ (reference sequence). The CDR3 has 14 residues. V shed 6 bases and J 1 base; nucleotides not matched to a gene: 5. The CDR3 DNA reads as TGTGCCAGCAGTTTGGGACAGAATAACTATGGCTACACCTTC. Translated, it gives CASSLGQNNYGYTF.

The genes are TRBV6-5 and TRBJ1-1, with D perhaps matching TRBD1 (5 bases). The germline gives CDR1 MNHEY, CDR2 SVGAGI. V lost 4 bases and J 6 bases, leaving 12 bases between the germline ends. The CDR3 contains 13 residues. The CDR3 region is CASSSLGGAEAFF. The CDR3 nucleotides read TGTGCCAGCAGTTCTTTAGGAGGGGCTGAAGCTTTCTTT.

V and J are TRBV7-8 and TRBJ1-2; TRBD1 is a possible D gene (6 bases). V lost 1 base, J lost 8 bases, and 11 bases lay in between. This CDR3 region has 13 residues. From germline, CDR1 is SGHVS and CDR2 FQNEAQ. DNA of the CDR3: TGTGCCAGCAGCTTAGAGAACAGGGCCGGCTACACCTTC. Protein sequence: CASSLENRAGYTF.

The chain employs TRBV30 and TRBJ2-7; 11 positions agree with TRBD2. Germline V gene lookup returns CDR1 GTSNPN and CDR2 SVGIG (reference sequence). J gave up 3 bases and V 3 bases, and 16 bases lay outside the gene matches. There are 18 residues in the CDR3. The CDR3 DNA reads as TGTGCCTGGAGGATCCTAGCGGGGGGCCCTCCATTTTACTACGAGCAGTACTTC. Residues: CAWRILAGGPPFYYEQYF.